This is a list of T cell receptor beta chains from one sample in a study of shared clonotypes between healthy human individuals. TCRdb's table, derived via immunoSEQ multiplex PCR, lists solely in-frame clones and lacks some. Here the sample spans hundreds of thousands of clones, around 92% being singletons. The sequenced sample consisted of naive CD8+ T cells sorted from blood. The receptors come from a man aged 25-45 years in good health. CDR3s leave out the opening cysteine and the closing phenylalanine or tryptophan. Each record gives: J gene, V gene, CDR3 protein.

TRBJ1-1	TRBV19	ASSAYRVRNTEAF
TRBJ2-7	TRBV2	ASKGGLGEQY
TRBJ2-7	TRBV15	ATSRDSGNEQY
TRBJ2-1	TRBV4-1	ASSQAGSLTEQF
TRBJ2-1	TRBV27	ASSTRPRASPV
TRBJ2-1	TRBV11-3	ASSSDSGRPYNEQF
TRBJ2-7	TRBV6-1	ASSAGTGVLYEQY
TRBJ1-4	TRBV4-1	ASGDLRTTNEKLF
TRBJ1-1	TRBV11-3	ASSLRKGQGVDTEAF
TRBJ2-1	TRBV18	ASSPPTVVPGDNEQF
TRBJ2-7	TRBV7-9	ASSFPGRGHYEQY
TRBJ2-2	TRBV2	ASSEPETGLAPPNTGELF
TRBJ1-1	TRBV5-1	ASSHPNTEAF
TRBJ2-7	TRBV28	ASSPMLGLAYEQY
TRBJ2-7	TRBV27	ASSLGLQTYEQY
TRBJ2-3	TRBV19	ASSRASGTDTQY
TRBJ1-2	TRBV9	ASSGPGYT
TRBJ2-1	TRBV29-1	SVEWMGNHRGTYNEQF
TRBJ2-7	TRBV7-6	ASSFSSGKAYEQY
TRBJ2-2	TRBV7-8	ASSLTAGGPRELF
TRBJ1-5	TRBV28	ASSLRRVSNQPQH
TRBJ2-1	TRBV15	ATSREGGRSLIHNEQF
TRBJ1-2	TRBV7-2	ASSLKGLRRGYT
TRBJ2-3	TRBV29-1	SVAGDRTDTQY
TRBJ2-7	TRBV27	ASSPYSVGYEQY
TRBJ1-5	TRBV27	ASSLGVNQPQH
TRBJ2-7	TRBV29-1	SVEGSDDWKQY
TRBJ2-6	TRBV2	ASSGFSSDSGANVLT
TRBJ2-1	TRBV7-9	ASSLVFGGEQF